This is a list of T cell receptor beta chains from one sample in a study of cytomegalovirus exposure and HLA in healthy donors. The assay was immunoSEQ multiplex PCR, and TCRdb's table has in-frame clones only and misses some. The data contain around 130,000 clones, 84% of them singletons. Sequencing was performed on PBMCs. The receptors originated from a woman aged 18-35 years in good health and CMV-seropositive. The CDR3 runs from the conserved cysteine through the conserved F or W. Fields, in order: CDR3 protein, clone size, J gene, V gene, D gene. The D gene is left open where the match is weak. Clone sizes are given selectively: once, few, many, or a class where the clone is expanded.

CDR3: CAWSVQESPLHF
size: -
J: TRBJ1-6
V: TRBV30
D: -

CDR3: CASSEFWASEAGELFF
size: -
J: TRBJ2-2
V: TRBV6-1
D: -

CDR3: CASGSSLNTEAFF
size: -
J: TRBJ1-1
V: TRBV12-5
D: -

CDR3: CAWSEGARDSPLHF
size: -
J: TRBJ1-6
V: TRBV30
D: TRBD1

CDR3: CASSEGLRVNEQFF
size: -
J: TRBJ2-1
V: TRBV6-1
D: -

CDR3: CASSESGGSPLHF
size: -
J: TRBJ1-6
V: TRBV10-1
D: -

CDR3: CASRGGGSSYNEQFF
size: -
J: TRBJ2-1
V: TRBV2
D: TRBD2

CDR3: CASSNRDDFPYEQYF
size: -
J: TRBJ2-7
V: TRBV6-5
D: -

CDR3: CASSQPGQGPEAFF
size: -
J: TRBJ1-1
V: TRBV4-1
D: TRBD1

CDR3: CASSFLAGGIDTQYF
size: -
J: TRBJ2-3
V: TRBV11-2
D: TRBD2

CDR3: CASSSGGANEQFF
size: -
J: TRBJ2-1
V: TRBV5-1
D: TRBD2

CDR3: CASSFYPTSGGVWGTDTQYF
size: -
J: TRBJ2-3
V: TRBV27
D: TRBD2

CDR3: CASSPLGGKNQPQHF
size: -
J: TRBJ1-5
V: TRBV18
D: -

CDR3: CASGDSLPYSGNTIYF
size: -
J: TRBJ1-3
V: TRBV2
D: -

CDR3: CSSSLGTVPYGEQYF
size: -
J: TRBJ2-7
V: TRBV7-9
D: TRBD1

CDR3: CASSALTSGGATDTQYF
size: -
J: TRBJ2-3
V: TRBV6-1
D: TRBD2

CDR3: CSVGGTGGSGYTF
size: few
J: TRBJ1-2
V: TRBV29-1
D: TRBD1

CDR3: CASSDSGQGGDYQYF
size: once
J: TRBJ2-5
V: TRBV19
D: TRBD1

CDR3: CATSKFGEAHEQYF
size: -
J: TRBJ2-7
V: TRBV15
D: -

CDR3: CSSGSGAVQETQYF
size: -
J: TRBJ2-5
V: TRBV7-9
D: TRBD2

CDR3: CASSTSGGGLYSYEQYF
size: -
J: TRBJ2-7
V: TRBV5-1
D: TRBD2

CDR3: CASSPTSGGAYEQFF
size: few
J: TRBJ2-1
V: TRBV7-2
D: TRBD2

CDR3: CASKGAKTQYF
size: -
J: TRBJ2-5
V: TRBV7-7
D: -

CDR3: CASSPTEGNTGELFF
size: -
J: TRBJ2-2
V: TRBV25-1
D: -

CDR3: CASNPAGGPDTQYF
size: few
J: TRBJ2-3
V: TRBV6-5
D: TRBD2

CDR3: CASRDNRQGNSPLHF
size: -
J: TRBJ1-6
V: TRBV9
D: TRBD1

CDR3: CSVGEGGLGQPQHF
size: few
J: TRBJ1-5
V: TRBV29-1
D: TRBD1

CDR3: CASSQTSGGASVYEQFF
size: few
J: TRBJ2-1
V: TRBV4-2
D: TRBD2

CDR3: CASSQRGENTGELFF
size: -
J: TRBJ2-2
V: TRBV6-5
D: TRBD2